Listed below are T cell receptor beta chains from one sample, sequenced in a study of metastatic and nonmetastatic thyroid tumors. TCRdb called clones again from the PCR reads with MiXCR. The sample includes about 45,000 clones, roughly 4% of them seen just once. The sample was blood. The origin of the receptors is a female donor with papillary thyroid cancer or a benign thyroid nodule (not recorded which). Some clones in this sample may be carry-over from other donors' samples. Each CDR3 is given with its conserved first and last residue. The D gene is left open where the match is weak. Rows may omit the clone size; those that give it use once, few, many or a size class.

D gene	J gene	clone size	V gene	CDR3 protein	CDR3 DNA
TRBD2	TRBJ2-1	many	TRBV20-1	CSARPPGTSGSRDEQFF	TGCAGTGCTAGACCCCCTGGGACTAGCGGGAGTCGGGATGAGCAGTTCTTC
TRBD2	TRBJ2-1	many	TRBV20-1	CSATGGRRNEQFF	TGCAGTGCTACCGGCGGGAGACGAAATGAGCAGTTCTTC
-	TRBJ2-6	-	TRBV11-1	CATSRDGDGANVLTF	TGTGCCACCAGCAGAGACGGTGACGGGGCCAACGTCCTGACTTTC
-	TRBJ1-4	many	TRBV7-9	CASSLARGEGTNEKLFF	TGTGCCAGCAGCTTAGCTCGCGGGGAGGGTACTAATGAAAAACTGTTTTTT
TRBD2	TRBJ2-5	many	TRBV20-1	CSATGLAGSLQETQYF	TGCAGTGCTACGGGACTAGCGGGGAGTTTGCAAGAGACCCAGTACTTC
TRBD1	TRBJ1-2	many	TRBV20-1	CSARDLGQGAIRWGYTF	TGCAGTGCTAGAGATCTGGGACAGGGGGCGATTCGTTGGGGCTACACCTTC
TRBD1	TRBJ1-2	few	TRBV11-2	CASSYNTGTGDSGYTF	TGTGCCAGCAGTTATAACACCGGGACAGGGGACTCTGGCTACACCTTC
-	TRBJ2-2	-	TRBV5-1	CASRPLIAATGELFF	TGCGCCAGCAGACCGTTAATAGCGGCCACCGGGGAGCTGTTTTTT
-	TRBJ2-2	many	TRBV6-1	CASSASTLGARNTGELFF	TGTGCCAGCAGTGCGAGCACATTGGGAGCCCGGAACACCGGGGAGCTGTTTTTT
-	TRBJ1-3	many	TRBV6-1	CASKNRTIGNTIYF	TGTGCCAGCAAAAACAGGACGATTGGAAACACCATATATTTT
TRBD2	TRBJ2-1	many	TRBV4-1	CASSQALTSGRSNEQFF	TGCGCCAGCAGCCAAGCCCTAACTAGCGGGAGGTCCAATGAGCAGTTCTTC
-	TRBJ1-5	few	TRBV12-3/TRBV12-4	CASSLRQGNQPKHF	TGTGCCAGCAGTTTAAGGCAGGGGAATCAGCCCAAGCATTTT
-	TRBJ2-3	many	TRBV20-1	CSAQAETTDTQYF	TGCAGTGCTCAAGCGGAGACCACAGATACGCAGTATTTT
-	TRBJ2-1	few	TRBV9	CASSPSGAGAYNEQFF	TGTGCCAGCAGCCCCAGTGGGGCAGGGGCCTACAATGAGCAGTTCTTC
TRBD2	TRBJ2-1	many	TRBV5-1	CASSFFSGSGEQFF	TGCGCCAGCAGCTTCTTTAGCGGGAGTGGTGAGCAGTTCTTC
-	TRBJ2-3	many	TRBV7-2	CASSLDSSSTDTQYF	TGTGCCAGCAGCTTAGACAGCTCTAGCACAGATACGCAGTATTTT
-	TRBJ1-4	many	TRBV19	CASSFEGRNEKLFF	TGTGCCAGTAGTTTTGAGGGGAGAAATGAAAAACTGTTTTTT
-	TRBJ2-3	-	TRBV12-3/TRBV12-4	CASSRTRRNRADTQYF	TGTGCCAGCAGTCGAACTCGTAGGAATAGAGCAGATACGCAGTATTTT
-	TRBJ2-5	many	TRBV10-3	CAISESGGRETQYF	TGTGCCATCAGTGAGTCTGGCGGACGGGAGACCCAGTACTTC
TRBD2	TRBJ2-1	many	TRBV6-2/TRBV6-3	CASSYPPFSGSYNEQFF	TGTGCCAGCAGTTACCCCCCATTTAGCGGGTCCTACAATGAGCAGTTCTTC
TRBD1	TRBJ2-5	many	TRBV20-1	CSARRDRARETQYF	TGCAGTGCTAGACGGGACAGGGCGCGGGAGACCCAGTACTTC
-	TRBJ2-7	-	TRBV20-1	CSATSGAPYEQYF	TGCAGTGCTACCTCAGGGGCTCCCTACGAGCAGTACTTC
-	TRBJ1-2	-	TRBV6-1	CASTSLPDYGYTF	TGTGCCAGCACCAGTCTTCCTGATTATGGCTACACCTTC
-	TRBJ1-6	medium-sized	TRBV12-3/TRBV12-4	CASSAGEVSPLHF	TGTGCCAGCAGTGCAGGGGAAGTATCACCCCTCCACTTT
TRBD2	TRBJ2-1	few	TRBV19	CASSTGTSGYNEQFF	TGTGCCAGTAGTACCGGGACTAGCGGATACAATGAGCAGTTCTTC
-	TRBJ1-1	-	TRBV10-3	CAISRQDNQNEAFF	TGTGCCATCAGCCGACAGGATAACCAAAATGAAGCTTTCTTT
TRBD2	TRBJ2-1	few	TRBV6-4	CASSDSSGSLSEQFF	TGTGCCAGCAGTGACTCTAGCGGGAGCTTGAGTGAGCAGTTCTTC
-	TRBJ2-1	medium-sized	TRBV6-1	CASSKLGRGSNEQFF	TGTGCCAGCAGTAAACTAGGTAGGGGTTCCAATGAGCAGTTCTTC
-	TRBJ2-5	many	TRBV18	CASSPPSQQETQYF	TGTGCCAGCTCACCACCGTCTCAGCAAGAGACCCAGTACTTC
-	TRBJ1-2	few	TRBV6-5	CASSLRFGQNYGYTF	TGTGCCAGCAGTTTACGTTTCGGACAGAACTATGGCTACACCTTC
TRBD1	TRBJ2-6	few	TRBV6-2/TRBV6-3	CASSRTGEVFSGANVLTF	TGTGCCAGCAGCAGGACAGGGGAAGTGTTTTCTGGGGCCAACGTCCTGACTTTC
-	TRBJ1-5	-	TRBV30	CAWSLNLRGNRPQHF	TGTGCCTGGAGTTTAAACCTACGGGGGAATCGGCCCCAGCATTTT
TRBD1	TRBJ2-1	many	TRBV20-1	CSARDTTGGSYNEQFF	TGCAGTGCTAGAGATACGACAGGGGGCTCCTACAATGAGCAGTTCTTC
TRBD1	TRBJ1-2	few	TRBV6-1	CASSETDRVGYGYTF	TGTGCCAGCAGTGAGACGGACAGGGTCGGCTATGGCTACACCTTC
TRBD1	TRBJ1-2	-	TRBV2	CASSGGGTGQGRF	TGTGCCAGCAGTGGGGGAGGGACAGGGCAGGGCCGCTTC
-	TRBJ2-1	few	TRBV24-1	CATSDTQGGRSYNEQFF	TGTGCCACCAGTGACACACAGGGTGGCAGGTCATACAATGAGCAGTTCTTC
-	TRBJ2-2	many	TRBV5-6	CASSPYTNTGELFF	TGTGCCAGCAGCCCCTACACGAACACCGGGGAGCTGTTTTTT
TRBD2	TRBJ2-3	few	TRBV6-4	CASSPAGGADTQYF	TGTGCCAGCAGCCCAGCGGGAGGAGCAGATACGCAGTATTTT
-	TRBJ2-6	-	TRBV6-5	CASSYSWTWKGGGANVLTF	TGTGCCAGCAGTTACTCCTGGACATGGAAGGGGGGAGGGGCCAACGTCCTGACTTTC
-	TRBJ2-7	many	TRBV4-2	CASSQVGQGIIYEQYF	TGTGCCAGCAGCCAAGTAGGCCAGGGGATTATCTACGAGCAGTACTTC
-	TRBJ2-3	many	TRBV25-1	CASSEWGTDTQYF	TGTGCCAGCAGTGAATGGGGCACAGATACGCAGTATTTT
TRBD2	TRBJ2-3	-	TRBV15	CATSPGRGTRDTQYF	TGTGCCACCAGCCCCGGGAGGGGGACGAGAGATACGCAGTATTTT
-	TRBJ2-7	-	TRBV6-1	CAIGRNYEQYF	TGTGCCATCGGGAGAAACTACGAGCAGTACTTC
TRBD1	TRBJ1-4	many	TRBV6-1	CASSEAPGQGAEKLFF	TGTGCCAGCAGTGAAGCGCCGGGACAGGGGGCTGAAAAACTGTTTTTT
-	TRBJ1-1	many	TRBV6-4	CASRPGPANTEAFF	TGTGCCAGCAGACCGGGACCCGCGAACACTGAAGCTTTCTTT
-	TRBJ2-1	many	TRBV6-1	CASSEAAGSSYNEQFF	TGTGCCAGCAGTGAAGCGGCAGGGAGCTCCTACAATGAGCAGTTCTTC
-	TRBJ2-1	many	TRBV4-1	CASSQGEDPPYNEQFF	TGCGCCAGCAGCCAAGGGGAGGACCCTCCATACAATGAGCAGTTCTTC
TRBD2	TRBJ2-7	-	TRBV11-2	CASSRPGLAGSTVSYEQYF	TGTGCCAGCAGTCGACCGGGACTAGCGGGTTCGACAGTATCCTACGAGCAGTACTTC
-	TRBJ2-1	-	TRBV6-1	CASSYGDTTYNEQFF	TGTGCCAGCAGTTATGGGGACACAACTTACAATGAGCAGTTCTTC
-	TRBJ1-4	many	TRBV6-1	CASRRASNEKLFF	TGTGCCAGCAGGAGGGCATCTAATGAAAAACTGTTTTTT
-	TRBJ2-1	many	TRBV11-3	CASSLVGRDYYNEQFF	TGTGCCAGCAGCTTAGTAGGGCGGGATTACTACAATGAGCAGTTCTTC